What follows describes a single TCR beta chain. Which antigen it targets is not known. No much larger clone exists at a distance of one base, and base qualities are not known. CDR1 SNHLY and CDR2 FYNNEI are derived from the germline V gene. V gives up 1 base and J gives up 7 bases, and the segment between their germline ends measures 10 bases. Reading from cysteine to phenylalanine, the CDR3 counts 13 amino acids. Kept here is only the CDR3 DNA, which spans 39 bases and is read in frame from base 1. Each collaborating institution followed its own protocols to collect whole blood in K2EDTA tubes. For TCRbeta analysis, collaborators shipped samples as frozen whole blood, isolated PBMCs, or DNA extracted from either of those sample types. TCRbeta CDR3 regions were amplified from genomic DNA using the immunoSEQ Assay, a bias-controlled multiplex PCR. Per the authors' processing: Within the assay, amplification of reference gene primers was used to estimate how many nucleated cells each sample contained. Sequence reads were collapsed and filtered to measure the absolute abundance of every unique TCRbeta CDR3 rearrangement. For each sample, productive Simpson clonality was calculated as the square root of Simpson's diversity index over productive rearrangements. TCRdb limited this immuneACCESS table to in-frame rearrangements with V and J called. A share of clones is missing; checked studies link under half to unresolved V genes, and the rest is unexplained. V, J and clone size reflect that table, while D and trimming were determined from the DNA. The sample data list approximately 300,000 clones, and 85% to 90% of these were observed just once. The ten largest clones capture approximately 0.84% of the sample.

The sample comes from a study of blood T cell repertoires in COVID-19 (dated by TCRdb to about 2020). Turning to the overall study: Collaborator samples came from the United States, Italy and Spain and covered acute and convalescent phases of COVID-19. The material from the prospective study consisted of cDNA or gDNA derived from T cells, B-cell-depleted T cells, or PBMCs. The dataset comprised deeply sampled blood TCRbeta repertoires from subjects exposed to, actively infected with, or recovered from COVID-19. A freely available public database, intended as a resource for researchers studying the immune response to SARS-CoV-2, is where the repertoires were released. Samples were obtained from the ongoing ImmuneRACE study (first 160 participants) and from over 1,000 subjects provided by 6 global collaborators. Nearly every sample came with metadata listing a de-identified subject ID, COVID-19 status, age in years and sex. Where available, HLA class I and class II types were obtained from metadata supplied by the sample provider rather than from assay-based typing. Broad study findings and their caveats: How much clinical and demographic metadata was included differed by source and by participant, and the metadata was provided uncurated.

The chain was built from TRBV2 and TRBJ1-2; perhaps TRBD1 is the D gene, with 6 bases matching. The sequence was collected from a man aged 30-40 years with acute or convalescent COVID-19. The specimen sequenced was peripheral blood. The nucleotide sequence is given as TGTGCCAGCAGTGAAGGGCAGGGGCTTGGCTACACCTTC. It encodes CASSEGQGLGYTF.